This paragraph covers one TCR beta chain sequence. No antigen is known for it. This record comes from a study of blood T cells in healthy people across ages. Whole-study results and caveats: In long-lived donors, naive CD4+ cell counts and diversity exceeded those of aged donors.

The CDR3 consists of 14 residues. Per germline, CDR1 DFQATT and CDR2 SNEGSKA (reference sequence). A second PCR, run for about 7 to 11 cycles, used a sample-barcoded 5' primer plus a J-beta primer mix. TCRdb processed the 5' RACE reads anew with MiXCR; each CDR3 protein has one entry. The profile shows 760,000 or so distinct CDR3 sequences, 25% of them singletons. A further study also used this sample, focusing on T cells of mothers and their children. This second study notes: Donors comprised three healthy Caucasian mothers plus their six children. There were over 9.5 million TCR beta CDR3 reads from each mother and about 3 million from each child. Versus unrelated pairs, overlap was slightly higher in related mother-child pairs, without reaching significance.

The chain joins TRBV20-1 to TRBJ2-1; D is unclear. The J call may be incorrect, as the DNA end agrees better with TRBJ2-7. The origin of this receptor is a boy aged 5-17 years in good health. The sample comprised blood. The CDR3 spells CSAARVLGSYEQYF. Here the CDR3 DNA reads TGCAGTGCTGCCCGGGTCTTGGGCTCCTACGAGCAGTACTTC.